This T cell receptor beta chain was recorded in a study of long-term antiretroviral therapy in people with HIV. The run of the v3.0 immunoSEQ assay was at survey level. Measured with immunoSEQ multiplex PCR; TCRdb has only the in-frame clones, and not every one. The sample consists of some 20,000 clones, 70% to 85% of them appearing once. CDR1 LNHNV and CDR2 YYDKDF come from the germline V gene (reference sequence). V shed 1 base and J shed 3 bases, with 8 bases lying between them. This CDR3 is built from 14 residues. V and J are TRBV15 and TRBJ2-3, with D unresolved. This material consisted of unsorted PBMCs, taken 0.9 years after starting antiretroviral therapy. This clonotype was obtained from a man aged 18 to 30 with HIV. CDR3: CATSRGSPTDTQYF. The CDR3 DNA reads TGTGCCACCAGCAGAGGGTCGCCTACAGATACGCAGTATTTT.